The clone carrying this TCR beta chain was counted only a few times. What it binds is unknown. The PCR employed 60 Vbeta primers together with 13 Jbeta primers. TCRdb's copy holds only in-frame clones and misses some; the assay was immunoSEQ multiplex PCR. The table has about 160,000 clones, 75% seen once; the top ten hold 3%. The data were taken from a study of cytomegalovirus exposure and HLA in healthy donors. Whole-study results and caveats: In a later analysis, several top co-occurrence clusters appeared linked to parvovirus B19, influenza, CMV and Epstein-Barr virus. Under in vitro conditions, a few CMV-associated chains were confirmed as specific for CMV antigens. Roughly uniform depth of sequencing across donors was assumed in presence/absence analyses.

In germline, CDR1 is SNHLY, CDR2 FYNNEI. This CDR3 region has 14 residues. V lost 6 bases, J lost 0 bases, and 9 bases lay in between. This TCR was sampled from a woman aged 50 to 60 in good health and CMV-seropositive. The gene calls are TRBV2 and TRBJ1-3; D ambiguous. The sample was PBMCs. Here the CDR3 reads CASSRDISGNTIYF. CDR3 sequence (DNA): TGTGCCAGCAGCAGAGACATCTCTGGAAACACCATATATTTT.